These 8 T cell receptor beta chains originate from one sample sequenced in a study of beta chain features in type 1 diabetes. The study reverse transcribed the entire isolated RNA, so it sequenced expressed TCRB transcripts. Measured with immunoSEQ multiplex PCR; TCRdb has only the in-frame clones, and not every one. The sample contains over 500,000 clones, roughly 15% of which appear only once. The sequencing sample was made of naive CD4+ T cells from blood. Source of these receptors: a man aged 18 to 29 in good health.

The V gene is TRBV11-2, the J gene TRBJ2-7, with a weak D call TRBD2 (7 bases). Germline V gene sequence: CDR1 SGHAT, CDR2 FQNNGV. Between the trimmed V and J ends, which lost 2 bases and 2 bases, there was a span of 13 bases. The CDR3 is made up of 15 amino acids. In nucleotides, the CDR3 is TGTGCCAGCAGCTTATTAGGGGGGGATACCTACGAGCAGTACTTC. This sequence encodes CASSLLGGDTYEQYF.

This clone was seen more than once but under ten times. V usage is TRBV10-3 and J usage is TRBJ2-7; tentative D call: TRBD1 (6 bases). The CDR3 spans 13 residues. Germline CDR1 and CDR2: ENHRY and SYGVKD. V lost 5 bases and J lost 7, with 15 bases in between. The CDR3 protein is CAISSPGTSEQYF. CDR3 sequence (DNA): TGTGCCATCAGTTCCCCCGGGACAAGTGAGCAGTACTTC.

The sample holds a few counts of this clone. The chain employs TRBV18 and TRBJ2-3; D is unclear. Per germline, CDR1 KGHSH and CDR2 LQKENI. Between the trimmed V and J ends, which lost 9 bases and 2 bases, there was a span of 21 bases. The CDR3 is made up of 16 amino acids. This CDR3 is CASSVERIPITDTQYF. CDR3 nucleotide sequence: TGTGCCAGTTCTGTGGAAAGAATACCTATCACAGATACGCAGTATTTT.

This clone was counted only a few times. Distinct nucleotide sequences in the sample also encode this CDR3. V is TRBV7-2 and J is TRBJ2-5, with 8 bases lining up with TRBD1. Losses at the gene ends were 5 bases for V and 5 bases for J; bases not matched to a gene: 7. Germline lookup yields CDR1 SGHTA and CDR2 FQGNSA. This CDR3 is 14 amino acids long. The chain's CDR3 is CASSLDRGRETQYF. The CDR3 nucleotides are TGTGCCAGCAGCCTCGACAGGGGAAGGGAGACCCAGTACTTC. Looking up the rest from reference TRBV7-2 and TRBJ2-5 gives the full variable domain: GAGVSQSPSNKVTEKGKDVELRCDPISGHTALYWYRQSLGQGLEFLIYFQGNSAPDKSGLPSDRFSAERTGGSVSTLTIQRTQQEDSAVYLCASSLDRGRETQYFGPGTRLLVL.

This clone turned up a few times. The chain recombines TRBV9 with TRBJ2-1, with D tentatively TRBD2 (6 bases). The CDR3 runs to 13 residues. V was clipped by 3 bases and J by 9 bases, with 13 bases between them. Germline V gene data show CDR1 as SGDLS and CDR2 as YYNGEE. The CDR3 loop is CASSAFWGVEQFF. CDR3 nucleotides: TGTGCCAGCAGCGCTTTTTGGGGGGTTGAGCAGTTCTTC.

The chain is built from TRBV2 and TRBJ1-1; no firm D call. Trimming shortened V by 6 bases and J by 0 bases, and 11 bases separated the two germline ends. The CDR3 consists of 14 residues. Germline CDR1 reads SNHLY; CDR2 reads FYNNEI. The CDR3 coding sequence is TGTGCCAGCAGGTATGGGGAGCTGAACACTGAAGCTTTCTTT. It encodes CASRYGELNTEAFF.

The chain is built from TRBV6-5 and TRBJ1-2; a weak D match, TRBD1 (6 bases). CDR3 length equals 13 residues. Germline V gives CDR1 MNHEY, CDR2 SVGAGI. Between the trimmed V and J ends, which lost 4 bases and 6 bases, there was a span of 12 bases. The CDR3: CASSSQGWDGYTF. CDR3 DNA sequence: TGTGCCAGCAGTTCACAGGGATGGGATGGCTACACCTTC.

This clone was found a few times. One end of the junction does not line up with germline, which may come from a read error. The genes are TRBV7-7 and TRBJ2-1; 7 bases agree with TRBD1. Germline V gene sequence: CDR1 SSHAT, CDR2 FNYEAQ (reference sequence). This CDR3 contains 15 residues. The CDR3 nucleotides read TGTGCTAGCAGCTTATCGACCGACAGGGTCAATGAGCAGTTCTTC. Translated, it gives CASSLSTDRVNEQFF. Full variable domain (missing parts from reference TRBV7-7 and TRBJ2-1): GAGVSQSPRYKVTKRGQDVTLRCDPISSHATLYWYQQALGQGPEFLTYFNYEAQPDKSGLPSDRFSAERPEGSISTLTIQRTEQRDSAMYRCASSLSTDRVNEQFFGPGTRLTVL.